This T cell receptor beta chain originates from a study of blood T cell repertoires in COVID-19. Study-wide background: Acute and convalescent COVID-19 specimens originated in the United States, Italy and Spain. The cDNA or gDNA used as material had been derived from T cells, B-cell-depleted T cells, or PBMCs.

Enrolled through a virtual design, the participants were between roughly 18 and 100 years of age and came from 24 US areas. Sequencing used immunoSEQ multiplex PCR; TCRdb keeps in-frame clones, though not all of them. The sample comprises around 320,000 clones, approximately 89% of which are singletons, and 2.5% to 3.5% rests with the top ten. Germline CDR1 reads LNHDA; CDR2 reads SQIVND (reference sequence). The CDR3 length is 17 residues. V shed 5 bases and J 4 bases; nucleotides not matched to a gene: 13. The genes are TRBV19 and TRBJ1-2; TRBD1 aligns across 10 bases. The sequencing sample was made of PBMCs or T cells enriched from blood (not recorded which). The receptor comes from a woman aged 45-60 years who had been exposed to COVID-19. The CDR3 loop is CASSLLTGQGILYGYTF. The CDR3 DNA is TGTGCCAGTAGTTTGCTGACGGGACAGGGGATCCTCTATGGCTACACCTTC.